This T cell receptor (beta chain) was retrieved from a study of blood T cell repertoires in COVID-19. About the research overall: Sources were T cells, B-cell-depleted T cells, or PBMCs; the material itself was cDNA or gDNA.

CDR3 length equals 15 residues. Germline CDR1 is SGHRS and CDR2 is YFSETQ. The J segment lost 6 bases and the V segment lost 4 bases, leaving 8 bases of the junction unmatched. Methods used by the authors: It was from reference gene primer amplification that nucleated cell counts were estimated. Repertoires were generated with immunoSEQ multiplex PCR, while TCRdb's copy carries only in-frame clones and drops some. The V and J calls and clone size are taken from that table; D and trimming were inferred from the DNA. The sample consists of more than 250,000 clones, about nine tenths of them appearing once.

The sample consisted of peripheral blood. The chain is built from TRBV5-1 and TRBJ2-2; TRBD1 agrees at 8 bases. The TCR originated in a man aged 50 to 59 with active or convalescent COVID-19. The CDR3 DNA reads as TGCGCCAGCAGCCCTGGACAGGGAGTGGCCGGGGAGCTGTTTTTT. Translating it yields CASSPGQGVAGELFF.